The 32 T cell receptor beta chains reported below all come from one sample, sequenced in a study of T cell responses to AZD1222 COVID-19 vaccine. The table came from immunoSEQ multiplex PCR; TCRdb's copy has only in-frame clones and leaves some out. The table includes around 99,000 clones, about nine tenths detected once. This specimen was peripheral blood, taken on day 0 of AZD1222 vaccination. Receptor source: an adult in good health.

This chain connects TRBV14 to TRBJ2-7; TRBD2 aligns across 7 bases. The CDR3 length is 13 residues. Germline V CDR1 and CDR2: SGHDN, FVKESK. After removal of 4 bases from V and 2 bases from J, the junction contained 2 bases not matched to a gene. The CDR3 DNA follows: TGTGCCAGCAGCCTTAGCGGGCCCTACGAGCAGTACTTC. Its protein is CASSLSGPYEQYF.

The V gene is TRBV20-1, the J gene TRBJ1-5; D call uncertain. In germline, CDR1 is DFQATT, CDR2 SNEGSKA (reference sequence). V was cut by 3 bases and J by 7 bases, with 16 bases left in between. This CDR3 has 14 residues. In nucleotides, the CDR3 is TGCAGTGCTAGTATTATCGGTCAGCGGCAGCCCCAGCATTTT. It codes for CSASIIGQRQPQHF.

The CDR3 here is CASSLDGQGLVSMGYTF. The CDR3, as DNA: TGTGCCAGCAGCTTGGACGGACAGGGTCTTGTTTCGATGGGCTACACCTTC. The chain has TRBV5-4 and TRBJ1-2, with 8 bases identical to TRBD1. J lost 8 bases, V lost 0 bases, and 15 bases had no gene match. The CDR3 is 17 residues long. CDR1 is SGHNT and CDR2 is YYREEE in the germline V gene (reference sequence). The full variable domain, its missing parts supplied by reference TRBV5-4 and TRBJ1-2, is ETGVTQSPTHLIKTRGQQVTLRCSSQSGHNTVSWYQQALGQGPQFIFQYYREEENGRGNFPPRFSGLQFPNYSSELNVNALELDDSALYLCASSLDGQGLVSMGYTFGSGTRLTVV.

This clone was seen just once. This rearrangement joins TRBV7-9 to TRBJ1-2; D is uncertain. Trimming removed 0 bases from V and 0 bases from J, with 11 bases in between. CDR1 is SEHNR, CDR2 FQNEAQ, per germline (reference sequence). The CDR3 contains 16 residues. The CDR3 DNA reads as TGTGCCAGCAGCTTAGCGCGTCAGCTTTCTAACTATGGCTACACCTTC. Protein sequence: CASSLARQLSNYGYTF. The full variable domain, its missing parts supplied by reference TRBV7-9 and TRBJ1-2, is DTGVSQNPRHKITKRGQNVTFRCDPISEHNRLYWYRQTLGQGPEFLTYFQNEAQLEKSRLLSDRFSAERPKGSFSTLEIQRTEQGDSAMYLCASSLARQLSNYGYTFGSGTRLTVV.

V usage is TRBV2 and J usage is TRBJ1-4; D ambiguous. Germline-derived CDR1 and CDR2 are SNHLY and FYNNEI. Trimming left V 6 bases short and J 7 bases short, with 15 bases between. This CDR3 spans 14 amino acids. The DNA for the CDR3 is TGTGCCAGCAGCAATGTACTACGGAGTGAAAAACTGTTTTTT. Its translation is CASSNVLRSEKLFF.

The genes are TRBV19 and TRBJ1-2; unclear D gene. The CDR3 totals 14 residues. Germline-derived CDR1 and CDR2 are LNHDA and SQIVND (reference sequence). Between the trimmed V and J ends, which lost 5 bases and 0 bases, there was a span of 10 bases. DNA of the CDR3: TGTGCCAGTAGTTCACCGGGAGCTAACTATGGCTACACCTTC. It specifies CASSSPGANYGYTF. Based on the CDR3 plus reference TRBV19 and TRBJ1-2, the full variable domain is DGGITQSPKYLFRKEGQNVTLSCEQNLNHDAMYWYRQDPGQGLRLIYYSQIVNDFQKGDIAEGYSVSREKKESFPLTVTSAQKNPTAFYLCASSSPGANYGYTFGSGTRLTVV.

The chain links TRBV6-1 to TRBJ1-3; 7 bases fit TRBD1. The V gene end was trimmed by 6 bases and the J gene end by 0 bases; junction bases not matched to a gene: 5. The CDR3 is made up of 15 amino acids. The germline gives CDR1 MNHNS, CDR2 SASEGT. CDR3 loop: CASSVTGISGNTIYF. The CDR3 DNA reads TGTGCCAGCAGCGTGACAGGGATCTCTGGAAACACCATATATTTT.

The chain employs TRBV5-1 and TRBJ1-6; D is uncertain. CDR3 size: 15 residues. V lost 0 bases and J lost 0, with 4 bases in between. Germline CDR1 and CDR2: SGHRS and YFSETQ. CDR3 sequence (DNA): TGCGCCAGCAGCTTGGCAGACTCCTATAATTCACCCCTCCACTTT. As protein: CASSLADSYNSPLHF.

This sequence joins TRBV3-1 (or the pseudogene TRBV3-2) and TRBJ1-1, with 7 bases identical to TRBD1. V lost 4 bases, J lost 6 bases, and 5 bases stayed unmatched. From germline, CDR1 is LGHDT and CDR2 YNNKEL (reference sequence). The CDR3 covers 13 residues. CDR3 amino acids: CASSPDRVPEAFF. The CDR3 coding sequence is TGTGCCAGCAGCCCCGACAGGGTCCCTGAAGCTTTCTTT.

The chain combines TRBV11-1 with TRBJ2-5; 8 bases align to TRBD2. V trimming: 4 bases; J trimming: 2 bases; junction bases outside the gene matches: 3. Germline V CDR1 and CDR2: SGHAT, FQDESV (reference sequence). The CDR3 extends over 14 amino acids. CDR3 DNA sequence: TGTGCCAGCAGCTCAGCGGGGGTGCAAGAGACCCAGTACTTC. Translating gives CASSSAGVQETQYF.

The genes are TRBV20-1 and TRBJ1-1; D may be TRBD1 (5 bases). Trimming removed 3 bases at V and 11 bases at J, with 16 bases between. The germline V gene encodes CDR1 DFQATT and CDR2 SNEGSKA (reference sequence). The CDR3 is 12 amino acids. CDR3 DNA: TGCAGTGCTAGTAAGGCCTGGGGGTGGGCTTTCTTT. This codes for CSASKAWGWAFF.

V usage is TRBV7-6 and J usage is TRBJ2-2; 12 bases align to TRBD2. Trimming took 2 bases from V and 1 from J; bases not matched to a gene: 8. CDR3 length: 19 amino acids. Germline V gene data show CDR1 as SGHVS and CDR2 as FNYEAQ. CDR3 residues: CASSLTASGRVGNTGELFF. The CDR3 coding sequence is TGTGCCAGCAGCTTAACGGCTAGCGGGAGGGTAGGGAACACCGGGGAGCTGTTTTTT.

In the case of this clone: The identical CDR3 is also encoded by other nucleotide sequences in the sample. J is TRBJ2-2 and V is TRBV9; D unresolved. Trimming stripped 0 bases from V and 7 bases from J, with 7 bases between. The CDR3 is 13 amino acids. Germline CDR1 and CDR2: SGDLS and YYNGEE. The chain's CDR3 is CASSVVLGGELFF. CDR3 nucleotide sequence: TGTGCCAGCAGCGTAGTGCTGGGCGGGGAGCTGTTTTTT.

J is TRBJ1-2 and V is TRBV30; D remains ambiguous. Germline CDR1 is GTSNPN and CDR2 is SVGIG (reference sequence). The V and J ends lost 1 base and 8 bases respectively, with 11 bases between them. The CDR3 is made up of 12 amino acids. The CDR3 here is CAWSGSLSGYTF. The DNA for the CDR3 is TGTGCCTGGAGTGGGTCCCTGAGCGGCTACACCTTC.

V usage is TRBV25-1 and J usage is TRBJ1-6; 10 nucleotides match TRBD1. The ends lost 7 bases at V and 5 bases at J; junction bases unmatched: 2. The CDR3 consists of 14 residues. Germline CDR1 and CDR2: MGHDK and SYGVNS. The CDR3 coding sequence is TGTGCCAGCATGGGACAGGGGAATAATTCACCCCTCCACTTT. It codes for CASMGQGNNSPLHF. Together with reference TRBV25-1 and TRBJ1-6, the CDR3 gives the full variable domain: EADIYQTPRYLVIGTGKKITLECSQTMGHDKMYWYQQDPGMELHLIHYSYGVNSTEKGDLSSESTVSRIRTEHFPLTLESARPSHTSQYLCASMGQGNNSPLHFGNGTRLTVT.

The CDR3 DNA sequence: TGTGCCAGCAGCTTGGGGGCCCCAGATACGCAGTATTTT. Its translation: CASSLGAPDTQYF. The chain joins TRBV7-9 to TRBJ2-3; a possible D gene is TRBD1 (6 bases). Germline values: CDR1 SEHNR, CDR2 FQNEAQ (reference sequence). The CDR3 totals 13 residues. Trimming cost V 3 bases and J 4 bases, with 8 bases left between them.

The chain has TRBV2 and TRBJ2-7; the D gene is possibly TRBD2 (5 bases). Trimming removed 9 bases at V and 0 bases at J, with 9 bases between. The CDR3 spans 12 residues. CDR1 SNHLY and CDR2 FYNNEI come from the germline V gene. The CDR3 loop is CASSGVSYEQYF. The CDR3, as DNA: TGTGCCAGTTCCGGGGTCTCCTACGAGCAGTACTTC.

The rearrangement uses TRBV3-1 (or the pseudogene TRBV3-2) and TRBJ1-2; weak D call: TRBD1 (5 bases). Germline-derived CDR1 and CDR2 are LGHDT and YNNKEL (reference sequence). This CDR3 spans 16 amino acids. The V gene lost 4 bases and the J gene lost 4 bases, with 19 bases spanning the gap. The CDR3 reads CASSRPLRGRTYGYTF. In nucleotides, the CDR3 is TGTGCCAGCAGCCGCCCGTTAAGGGGTCGTACCTATGGCTACACCTTC.

The gene calls are TRBV5-6 and TRBJ1-2, with 10 nucleotides matching TRBD1. The V gene's germline CDR1 is SGHDT and CDR2 YYEEEE. The CDR3 sequence is 15 residues long. V was clipped by 4 bases and J by 5 bases; unmatched bases: 8. The CDR3 sequence is CASSPPGTGVYGYTF. The DNA for the CDR3 is TGTGCCAGCAGCCCACCCGGGACAGGGGTGTATGGCTACACCTTC. Based on the CDR3 plus reference TRBV5-6 and TRBJ1-2, the full variable domain is DAGVTQSPTHLIKTRGQQVTLRCSPKSGHDTVSWYQQALGQGPQFIFQYYEEEERQRGNFPDRFSGHQFPNYSSELNVNALLLGDSALYLCASSPPGTGVYGYTFGSGTRLTVV.

The chain recombines TRBV6-4 with TRBJ1-1; 7 bases match TRBD1. CDR3 length: 17 amino acids. Per germline, CDR1 MRHNA and CDR2 SNTAGT. V dropped 0 bases and J dropped 1; count of bases not matched to a gene: 8. This CDR3 reads CASSDSPFGQENTEAFF. The CDR3 DNA reads TGTGCCAGCAGTGACTCTCCGTTCGGACAGGAGAACACTGAAGCTTTCTTT.

This chain joins TRBV30 and TRBJ2-7; D may be TRBD1 or TRBD2 (5 bases each). The germline CDR1 and CDR2 sequences are GTSNPN and SVGIG (reference sequence). The V end lost 3 bases, the J end lost 1 base, and 10 bases lay between the germline ends. CDR3 length: 13 amino acids. CDR3 in amino acids: CAWSRGKSYEQYF. CDR3 sequence (DNA): TGTGCCTGGAGCCGGGGCAAGTCCTACGAGCAGTACTTC.

This chain joins TRBV25-1 and TRBJ1-6; D is unclear. Deletions cut 2 bases from V and 6 bases from J, with 5 bases between. From germline, CDR1 is MGHDK and CDR2 SYGVNS. There are 13 residues in the CDR3. The CDR3 DNA reads as TGTGCCAGCAGTGAACAGACTAATTCACCCCTCCACTTT. Translating it yields CASSEQTNSPLHF.

Here the CDR3 DNA reads TGTGCCAGCTCACCTGCTGCCCTCTCAGGGAAAGATAGCAATCAGCCCCAGCATTTT. Translation gives CASSPAALSGKDSNQPQHF. This sequence joins TRBV18 and TRBJ1-5; tentative D call: TRBD1 (5 bases). This CDR3 comprises 19 residues. Deletions cut 3 bases from V and 0 bases from J, with 21 bases between. In germline, CDR1 is KGHSH, CDR2 LQKENI.

A few counts support this clone. The chain carries TRBV29-1 and TRBJ2-1; weak D call: TRBD1 (6 bases). The CDR3 sequence is 15 residues long. The V end lost 7 bases, the J end lost 4 bases, and 20 bases lay between the germline ends. Germline CDR1 SQVTM, CDR2 ANQGSEA. CDR3: CSAERTARGYNEQFF. DNA for the CDR3: TGCAGCGCCGAACGGACAGCGAGAGGATACAATGAGCAGTTCTTC.

The gene calls are TRBV30 and TRBJ1-5; possibly TRBD1 for D (6 bases). This CDR3 contains 14 residues. The germline V gene has CDR1 GTSNPN and CDR2 SVGIG (reference sequence). V lost 0 bases, J lost 6 bases, and 12 bases lay in between. The CDR3 loop is CAWSVVGGRQPQHF. The CDR3 nucleotides read TGTGCCTGGAGTGTAGTGGGGGGCCGTCAGCCCCAGCATTTT.

This clone was recorded a few times. The chain employs TRBV3-1 (or the pseudogene TRBV3-2) and TRBJ1-1; 8 nucleotides agree with TRBD1. Germline values: CDR1 LGHDT, CDR2 YNNKEL (reference sequence). The CDR3 contains 13 residues. V was pared by 4 bases and J by 9 bases, with 7 bases of the junction left unmatched. This CDR3 reads CASSLGTGPKAFF. CDR3 nucleotide sequence: TGTGCCAGCAGCCTCGGGACAGGCCCCAAAGCTTTCTTT.

The chain has TRBV3-1 (or the pseudogene TRBV3-2) and TRBJ1-2, with 7 bases fitting TRBD1. Germline CDR1 and CDR2: LGHDT and YNNKEL (reference sequence). J was trimmed by 6 bases and V by 6 bases; bases with no gene match: 4. The CDR3 sequence is 12 residues long. The CDR3 spells CASSDRVDGYTF. In DNA form, the CDR3 reads TGTGCCAGCAGTGACAGGGTCGATGGCTACACCTTC.

The chain is built from TRBV27 and TRBJ2-7, with 10 positions matching TRBD2. Trimming removed 8 bases from V and 2 bases from J; junction bases left unmatched: 3. Germline values: CDR1 MNHEY, CDR2 SMNVEV (reference sequence). The CDR3 totals 13 residues. In DNA form, the CDR3 reads TGTGCCAGCGCTAGCGGGAGCACCTACGAGCAGTACTTC. As protein: CASASGSTYEQYF.

A few counts support this clone. J is TRBJ2-5 and V is TRBV5-1, with a weak D call TRBD2 (6 bases). The germline CDR1 and CDR2 sequences are SGHRS and YFSETQ. Trimming left V 0 bases short and J 2 bases short, with 8 bases between. This CDR3 region has 14 residues. The CDR3 nucleotides are TGCGCCAGCAGCTTGGGCGGGGCGCAAGAGACCCAGTACTTC. Protein: CASSLGGAQETQYF.

The genes are TRBV27 and TRBJ1-5, with 8 bases aligning to TRBD1. V shed 6 bases, J shed 2 bases, and the junction held 9 bases outside the gene matches. Germline V CDR1 and CDR2: MNHEY, SMNVEV (reference sequence). This CDR3 contains 16 residues. The CDR3 region has the DNA TGTGCCAGCAGCACTAGACCGACAGGGGGCAATCAGCCCCAGCATTTT. This translates into CASSTRPTGGNQPQHF.

This clone was recorded only once. The gene calls are TRBV7-3 and TRBJ2-7; 10 bases are shared with TRBD2. The CDR3 consists of 16 residues. The germline V gene encodes CDR1 SGHTA and CDR2 FQGTGA. V trimming: 3 bases; J trimming: 5 bases; junction bases outside the gene matches: 10. CDR3 residues: CASSLSASGSIHEQYF. The CDR3 nucleotides read TGTGCCAGCAGCTTGTCGGCTAGCGGGAGTATCCACGAGCAGTACTTC.

The J gene is TRBJ2-7, the V gene TRBV7-7; no clear D gene. V dropped 1 base and J dropped 4 bases, with 14 bases sitting between them. Germline V CDR1 and CDR2: SSHAT, FNYEAQ (reference sequence). This CDR3 contains 15 residues. CDR3 nucleotides: TGTGCCAGCAGCTTAGGACCGTCGTTTTCTTACGAGCAGTACTTC. This codes for CASSLGPSFSYEQYF.